The 16 T cell receptor beta chains reported below all come from one sample, sequenced in a study of regulatory T cells in long-lasting Graves disease. Investigators prepared the TCR beta libraries by applying iRepertoire HTBI primers and Arm-PCR of CDR3 regions. TCRdb processed the multiplex PCR reads anew with MiXCR; each CDR3 protein has one entry. Counted here are 450,000 to 600,000 distinct CDR3 sequences, approximately 15% occurring once; the ten biggest clones make up 8.5% to 10%. Stated time point: newly diagnosed GD, antithyroid drugs for less than 3 months. Researchers made the TCR library from RNA that was extracted from PBMCs. These data were also filed under a second study, of T cells in Graves' hyperthyroidism and ophthalmopathy.

The material was peripheral blood mononuclear cells (PBMCs), obtained at new diagnosis, from a patient treated with antithyroid drugs. Receptors were obtained from a man under 40 with Graves disease.

In this sample, this clonotype turned up many times. The V gene is TRBV7-9, the J gene TRBJ1-1; 8 bases line up with TRBD1. This CDR3 is 14 amino acids long. V lost 1 base and J lost 11; bases outside the gene matches: 9. Germline V lookup: CDR1 SEHNR, CDR2 FQNEAQ (reference sequence). CDR3 coding DNA: TGTGCCAGCAGCTTAGAGTGGACAGGGACGCACGCTTTCTTT. This codes for CASSLEWTGTHAFF. Based on the CDR3 plus reference TRBV7-9 and TRBJ1-1, the full variable domain is DTGVSQNPRHKITKRGQNVTFRCDPISEHNRLYWYRQTLGQGPEFLTYFQNEAQLEKSRLLSDRFSAERPKGSFSTLEIQRTEQGDSAMYLCASSLEWTGTHAFFGQGTRLTVV.

As regards this clonotype: A much larger clonotype is one base distant, so this may be a read error. V and J are TRBV12-3 or TRBV12-4 and TRBJ1-1; D not resolved. Trimming left V 11 bases short and J 3 bases short, with 16 bases between. CDR3 length equals 13 residues. CDR3 loop: CACISMGYTEAFF. As DNA, the CDR3 is TGTGCCTGCATCTCAATGGGTTACACTGAAGCTTTCTTT.

The sample holds a few counts of this clonotype. This chain uses TRBV30 with TRBJ1-2; the D gene is possibly TRBD1 (6 bases). Trimming shortened V by 4 bases and J by 1 base, and 7 bases separated the two germline ends. Germline V CDR1 and CDR2: GTSNPN, SVGIG (reference sequence). There are 12 residues in the CDR3. CDR3 residues: CAWTDSNYGYTF. CDR3 nucleotides: TGTGCCTGGACGGACAGTAACTATGGCTACACCTTC.

This clonotype was seen at least ten times. The rearrangement joins TRBV5-1 to TRBJ2-1; 9 bases agree with TRBD2. V was clipped by 0 bases and J by 6 bases; unmatched bases: 4. Germline CDR1 is SGHRS and CDR2 is YFSETQ. The CDR3 is 15 amino acids. The CDR3 bases are TGCGCCAGCAGCTTGGGGGCTAGCGGGATCAATGAGCAGTTCTTC. Translation gives CASSLGASGINEQFF.

This chain connects TRBV5-1 to TRBJ2-5; 7 nucleotides align to TRBD2. The V gene end was trimmed by 0 bases and the J gene end by 1 base; junction bases not matched to a gene: 6. The germline V gene has CDR1 SGHRS and CDR2 YFSETQ. This CDR3 spans 16 amino acids. CDR3 protein: CASSLAPSGFQETQYF. The CDR3, as DNA: TGCGCCAGCAGCTTGGCCCCTAGCGGATTCCAAGAGACCCAGTACTTC.

Ten or more counts support this clonotype. The chain couples TRBV6-5 to TRBJ2-1; TRBD1 or TRBD2 may be the D gene (5 bases each). The CDR3 consists of 13 residues. Germline lookup yields CDR1 MNHEY and CDR2 SVGAGI. Trimming shortened V by 4 bases and J by 6 bases, and 10 bases separated the two germline ends. The CDR3 region has the DNA TGTGCCAGCAGTTCCCGGGACCTCAATGAGCAGTTCTTC. The encoded protein is CASSSRDLNEQFF.

This clonotype was found a few times. The chain links TRBV27 to TRBJ1-1, with TRBD1 matching over 10 bases. Germline V gene sequence: CDR1 MNHEY, CDR2 SMNVEV (reference sequence). This CDR3 is built from 15 residues. The ends lost 10 bases at V and 5 bases at J; junction bases unmatched: 13. CDR3 in DNA: TGTGCCACCCCCCTCCTCGACAGGGGGCAAACTGAAGCTTTCTTT. Residues: CATPLLDRGQTEAFF.

This clonotype was detected a few times. The V gene is TRBV5-1, the J gene TRBJ2-7; no clear D. CDR1 and CDR2 (germline): SGHRS, YFSETQ. The CDR3 length is 19 residues. The V end lost 2 bases, the J end lost 3 bases, and 27 bases lay between the germline ends. CDR3 sequence: CASSLTPRETPPVVYEQYF. In DNA, the CDR3 is TGCGCCAGCAGCTTAACCCCGAGAGAAACCCCTCCGGTTGTCTACGAGCAGTACTTC.

This chain uses TRBV18 with TRBJ2-7; possibly TRBD1 for D (6 bases). Germline V gene data show CDR1 as KGHSH and CDR2 as LQKENI. CDR3 length: 14 residues. The germline V and J ends were trimmed by 4 bases and 2 bases, with 12 bases remaining between them. CDR3 region: CASSRPGHTYEQYF. The CDR3, as DNA: TGTGCCAGCTCACGGCCGGGACATACCTACGAGCAGTACTTC. Full variable domain (remainder filled in from reference TRBV18 and TRBJ2-7): NAGVMQNPRHLVRRRGQEARLRCSPMKGHSHVYWYRQLPEEGLKFMVYLQKENIIDESGMPKERFSAEFPKEGPSILRIQQVVRGDSAAYFCASSRPGHTYEQYFGPGTRLTVT.

This clonotype was recorded many times. This chain uses TRBV7-8 with TRBJ2-7; 13 bases align to TRBD2. This CDR3 has 15 amino acids. V lost 3 bases and J lost 5; bases outside the gene matches: 4. Germline values: CDR1 SGHVS, CDR2 FQNEAQ. CDR3 DNA: TGTGCCAGCAGCTTTAGGACTAGCGGGAGTCACGAGCAGTACTTC. This translates into CASSFRTSGSHEQYF.

This clonotype occurred many times. The chain combines TRBV18 with TRBJ1-5; no definite D call. Trimming left V 3 bases short and J 9 bases short, with 15 bases between. The CDR3 is made up of 14 amino acids. Per the germline V gene, CDR1 is KGHSH and CDR2 is LQKENI. The CDR3 sequence: CASSPGTAPWPQHF. CDR3 sequence (DNA): TGTGCCAGCTCACCGGGAACGGCTCCATGGCCCCAGCATTTT.

This clonotype showed up many times. The J gene is TRBJ2-1, the V gene TRBV2; 7 bases align to TRBD1. This CDR3 is 12 amino acids long. Germline lookup yields CDR1 SNHLY and CDR2 FYNNEI. With V trimmed by 5 bases and J by 8 bases, 3 bases remained unmatched. CDR3 nucleotide sequence: TGTGCCAGCAGTCAGGGGGTTGATGAGCAGTTCTTC. It specifies CASSQGVDEQFF.

Concerning this clonotype itself: A much larger clone differs by one base, so this may be a read error. The chain is built from TRBV12-3 or TRBV12-4 and TRBJ2-5; the D gene could be TRBD1 or TRBD2 (5 bases each). This CDR3 is 13 amino acids long. This chain's CDR3 is CASSLGGAGTRYF. The CDR3 DNA is TGTGCCAGCAGTTTGGGCGGCGCCGGGACCCGGTACTTC.

This clonotype occurred many times. V is TRBV6-9 and J is TRBJ1-4, with TRBD1 matching over 9 bases. This CDR3 spans 15 amino acids. V dropped 3 bases and J dropped 7; count of bases not matched to a gene: 6. Germline-derived CDR1 and CDR2 are MNHGY and SVAAGI. CDR3 protein: CASSYYRGRGEKLFF. In DNA, the CDR3 is TGTGCCAGCAGTTACTACAGGGGGCGGGGTGAAAAACTGTTTTTT.

The table lists this clonotype with many counts. The chain employs TRBV20-1 and TRBJ2-7; 8 positions match TRBD2. There are 16 residues in the CDR3. V gave up 3 bases and J gave up 2 bases; unmatched junction bases: 12. Germline V gene lookup returns CDR1 DFQATT and CDR2 SNEGSKA (reference sequence). The CDR3 DNA is TGCAGTGCTAGGACTAGCGAAGCTCAGACCCCCTACGAGCAGTACTTC. It translates to CSARTSEAQTPYEQYF.

This clonotype was seen ten or more times. J is TRBJ2-7 and V is TRBV12-3 or TRBV12-4, with D perhaps being TRBD1 or TRBD2 (6 bases each). V lost 3 bases, J lost 0 bases, and 12 bases lay in between. The CDR3 loop spans 15 amino acids. Here the CDR3 reads CASSFGGLSSYEQYF. CDR3 nucleotides: TGTGCCAGCAGTTTTGGGGGGCTCAGCTCCTACGAGCAGTACTTC.